This TCR beta chain derives from a study of shared clonotypes between healthy human individuals. Study at large: Each donor's CD8 memory used one plate, CD8 naive two, each CD4 subset three.

The study drew all its donors from Caucasian adults living in Nashville, Tennessee. The protocol was immunoSEQ multiplex PCR, while the TCRdb copy is restricted to in-frame clones and leaves out a portion. The sample has some 580,000 clones, around 97% seen once. The CDR3 spans 16 residues. Germline CDR1 is LNHDA and CDR2 is SQIVND (reference sequence). Trimming stripped 6 bases from V and 1 base from J, with 16 bases between. Sequencing used naive CD4+ T cells sorted from blood. The subset is: CD45RA+ positively selected. The V gene is TRBV19, the J gene TRBJ1-5, with a tentative D call TRBD1 (6 bases). The origin of this receptor is a woman in her 30s in good health. This CDR3 reads CASRDSGRGSNQPQHF. The CDR3 DNA reads TGTGCCAGTAGGGATTCGGGAAGGGGGAGCAATCAGCCCCAGCATTTT. The whole variable domain, remainder taken from reference TRBV19 and TRBJ1-5, is DGGITQSPKYLFRKEGQNVTLSCEQNLNHDAMYWYRQDPGQGLRLIYYSQIVNDFQKGDIAEGYSVSREKKESFPLTVTSAQKNPTAFYLCASRDSGRGSNQPQHFGDGTRLSIL.